This T cell receptor beta chain stems from a study of immune evolution from preneoplasia to lung adenocarcinoma. General study points: Clonality was highest in normal lung, lower in later-stage lesions apparently. Top clone share appeared to fall from AAH through AIS, MIA, adenocarcinoma.

TCRdb keeps only in-frame clones here, not all; method: immunoSEQ multiplex PCR. The profile covers about 16,000 clones, with about 88% appearing a single time and approximately 2.4% taken by the ten largest. Notes on this clone: Its antigen is not known.

Germline CDR1 SQVTM, CDR2 ANQGSEA. This CDR3 contains 14 residues. Unmatched junction bases numbered 14, after V lost 8 bases and J lost 7 bases. Histologic diagnosis was independently verified by two lung pathologists. The TCR was taken from a person aged 70 to 85 with invasive lung adenocarcinoma. Sequencing was carried out using FFPE invasive lung adenocarcinoma tissue. This chain joins TRBV29-1 and TRBJ2-1, with 7 bases fitting TRBD1. CDR3 sequence reads: CSYLEGAIANEQFF. The CDR3 DNA reads as TGCAGCTATCTTGAGGGGGCTATAGCGAATGAGCAGTTCTTC.